Described below is a single TCR beta chain sequence and its context. The sample belongs to a study of cytomegalovirus exposure and HLA in healthy donors. Vbeta (60) and Jbeta (13) primers were used in the PCR. Sequencing used immunoSEQ multiplex PCR; TCRdb keeps in-frame clones, though not all of them. The sample lists 120,000 or so clones, approximately 80% occurring once. The V and J ends lost 3 bases and 8 bases, in that order; junction bases with no gene match: 3. CDR1 is PRHDT and CDR2 is FYEKMQ in the germline V gene (reference sequence). There are 12 residues in the CDR3. The specimen was PBMCs. This clonotype was sampled from a man younger than 40 in good health and CMV-seropositive. The chain recombines TRBV13 with TRBJ1-1; 7 nucleotides match TRBD1. The DNA for the CDR3 is TGTGCCAGCAGCTTTCCGGGACAGGAAGCTTTCTTT. Protein sequence: CASSFPGQEAFF.